Shown below are 25 T cell receptor beta chains from a single sample sequenced in a study of yellow fever vaccine responses in identical twins. MiXCR, applied by TCRdb to the RT-PCR reads, yields one record per CDR3 protein. The repertoire has about 1,400 distinct CDR3 sequences, 84% of them found once; the top ten carry 5% to 7%. Sequencing used T cells from blood (PBMCs), unsorted or a sorted subset (not recorded which), obtained before or after yellow fever vaccination (not recorded which). The receptors were gathered from a woman aged 18-29 years who received the yellow fever vaccine.

The chain has TRBV11-1 and TRBJ2-5; D gene uncertain. This CDR3 spans 13 amino acids. Germline V gene sequence: CDR1 SGHAT, CDR2 FQDESV (reference sequence). Trimming took 5 bases from V and 2 from J, leaving 9 bases between them. CDR3 sequence: CASSTARQETQYF. The CDR3 DNA sequence: TGTGCCAGCAGCACCGCTAGACAAGAGACCCAGTACTTC. Full variable domain (missing parts from reference TRBV11-1 and TRBJ2-5): EAEVAQSPRYKITEKSQAVAFWCDPISGHATLYWYRQILGQGPELLVQFQDESVVDDSQLPKDRFSAERLKGVDSTLKIQPAELGDSAMYLCASSTARQETQYFGPGTRLLVL.

This clonotype was seen a single time. J is TRBJ1-5 and V is TRBV7-9; TRBD1 matches at 8 bases. Germline-derived CDR1 and CDR2 are SEHNR and FQNEAQ (reference sequence). The CDR3 extends over 15 amino acids. V gave up 1 base and J gave up 6 bases; unmatched junction bases: 5. The CDR3 sequence: CASSLVGTGTQPQHF. CDR3 nucleotides: TGTGCCAGCAGCTTAGTTGGGACAGGAACTCAGCCCCAGCATTTT.

V gene TRBV15 combines with J gene TRBJ2-3; D assignment may be TRBD1 or TRBD2 (5 bases each). This CDR3 has 17 amino acids. Germline CDR1 is LNHNV and CDR2 is YYDKDF (reference sequence). The V end lost 3 bases, the J end lost 2 bases, and 18 bases lay between the germline ends. The CDR3 sequence: CATSSSGTQRITDTQYF. CDR3 nucleotide sequence: TGTGCCACCAGCAGCTCGGGGACCCAGCGGATCACAGATACGCAGTATTTT.

This clonotype is a singleton in its sample. J is TRBJ2-7 and V is TRBV4-1, with D possibly TRBD1 on 6 matching bases. CDR1 and CDR2 from the germline V gene are MGHRA and YSYEKL. This CDR3 is built from 16 residues. Trimming left V 0 bases short and J 0 bases short, with 12 bases between. CDR3: CASSQDSGTSSYEQYF. The CDR3 region has the DNA TGCGCCAGCAGCCAAGACTCAGGGACAAGCTCCTACGAGCAGTACTTC.

The rearrangement uses TRBV11-3 and TRBJ1-1; D gene ambiguous. V was clipped by 5 bases and J by 1 base, with 5 bases between them. The CDR3 length is 12 residues. Germline loops: CDR1 SGHNT, CDR2 YENEEA. The DNA of the CDR3 is TGTGCCAGCAGCAATTGGAACACTGAAGCTTTCTTT. Translation gives CASSNWNTEAFF.

The chain uses TRBV9 and TRBJ1-1, with TRBD1 matching over 7 bases. Germline CDR1 is SGDLS and CDR2 is YYNGEE. The J segment lost 4 bases and the V segment lost 3 bases, leaving 6 bases of the junction unmatched. The CDR3 has 14 amino acids. The CDR3 DNA follows: TGTGCCAGCAGCGGGAAACAGGGGACCACTGAAGCTTTCTTT. Its translation is CASSGKQGTTEAFF.

This clonotype was counted once. The genes are TRBV11-3 and TRBJ2-5; TRBD2 matches at 9 bases. V lost 8 bases, J lost 5 bases, and 9 bases stayed unmatched. The CDR3 covers 14 residues. Germline CDR1 reads SGHNT; CDR2 reads YENEEA. The chain's CDR3 is CASAPMAGGETQYF. CDR3 DNA: TGTGCCAGCGCCCCTATGGCGGGAGGGGAGACCCAGTACTTC.

In its sample, this clonotype was seen a few times. The CDR3: CASSQARQGTYGYTF. CDR3 DNA: TGTGCCAGCAGCCAAGCAAGACAGGGTACCTATGGCTACACCTTC. The chain has TRBV4-2 and TRBJ1-2, with 7 positions matching TRBD1. CDR3 length: 15 residues. Trimming cost V 1 base and J 4 bases; bases outside gene matches: 6. The germline gives CDR1 LGHNA, CDR2 YNFKEQ.

The CDR3: CASSQEGADQPQHF. The CDR3 DNA sequence: TGCGCCAGCAGCCAAGAGGGGGCGGATCAGCCCCAGCATTTT. The chain couples TRBV4-1 to TRBJ1-5; D possibly corresponds to TRBD1 (6 bases). This CDR3 comprises 14 residues. Germline lookup yields CDR1 MGHRA and CDR2 YSYEKL. With 0 bases removed from V and 5 bases from J, the gap between germline ends came to 8 bases.

V is TRBV13 and J is TRBJ2-7, with 7 bases matching TRBD1. The trim removed 7 bases at V and 2 bases at J, leaving 2 bases unmatched. This CDR3 contains 12 residues. CDR1 and CDR2 (germline): PRHDT, FYEKMQ (reference sequence). The CDR3 coding sequence is TGTGCCAGCACGACAGGGACCTACGAGCAGTACTTC. Translated: CASTTGTYEQYF.

The rearrangement links TRBV23-1 to TRBJ2-7; the D gene is possibly TRBD1 (6 bases). TRBV23-1 is identified as an open reading frame with a role that is uncertain. The CDR3 has 14 amino acids. Trimming took off 1 base at V and 2 bases at J, with 9 bases between the two ends. CDR3 amino acids: CASSQWTETYEQYF. CDR3 sequence (DNA): TGCGCCAGCAGTCAATGGACAGAAACCTACGAGCAGTACTTC.

This clonotype was seen a few times. The V and J genes are TRBV6-2 or TRBV6-3 and TRBJ1-2; the D is unclear. Germline CDR1 is MNHEY and CDR2 is SVGEGT. The CDR3 is 13 amino acids. The V end lost 2 bases, the J end lost 7 bases, and 11 bases lay between the germline ends. DNA of the CDR3: TGTGCCAGCAGTTACCAGGAAGGGCGTGGCTACACCTTC. The encoded protein is CASSYQEGRGYTF.

V usage is TRBV7-2 and J usage is TRBJ2-7; the D call may be TRBD1 or TRBD2 (6 bases each). Per the germline V gene, CDR1 is SGHTA and CDR2 is FQGNSA. The CDR3 is made up of 13 amino acids. Trimming cost V 1 base and J 6 bases, with 10 bases left between them. The CDR3 coding sequence is TGTGCCAGCAGCTTAGGTGGGGGGCGCGAGCAGTACTTC. Translated: CASSLGGGREQYF.

This chain uses TRBV6-2 or TRBV6-3 with TRBJ2-1, with 12 bases identical to TRBD2. J lost 12 bases, V lost 2 bases, and 8 bases had no gene match. This CDR3 region has 15 residues. Looked up from germline, CDR1 is MNHEY and CDR2 is SVGEGT. The CDR3 DNA reads as TGTGCCAGCAGTTACCCTAGCGGGGGGGGTTCTAGGCAGTTCTTC. Protein product: CASSYPSGGGSRQFF.

This chain links TRBV5-6 with TRBJ1-1; 7 positions match TRBD1. The CDR3 loop spans 13 amino acids. The germline gives CDR1 SGHDT, CDR2 YYEEEE. V lost 2 bases and J lost 5; bases outside the gene matches: 3. CDR3 nucleotide sequence: TGTGCCAGCAGCTTACAGGGGAATACTGAAGCTTTCTTT. It encodes CASSLQGNTEAFF. Complete variable domain (other parts from reference TRBV5-6 and TRBJ1-1): DAGVTQSPTHLIKTRGQQVTLRCSPKSGHDTVSWYQQALGQGPQFIFQYYEEEERQRGNFPDRFSGHQFPNYSSELNVNALLLGDSALYLCASSLQGNTEAFFGQGTRLTVV.

This chain uses TRBV7-6 with TRBJ2-3; 11 bases are shared with TRBD1. The length of the CDR3 is 16 residues. From germline, CDR1 is SGHVS and CDR2 FNYEAQ. The junction had 8 bases not matched to a gene; V was cut back by 5 bases and J by 4 bases. CDR3: CASSPRDRGVADTQYF. The CDR3 DNA follows: TGTGCCAGCAGCCCCCGGGACAGGGGGGTTGCAGATACGCAGTATTTT.

This chain uses TRBV2 with TRBJ2-4; the D is unclear. The CDR3 is 15 residues long. With 6 bases removed from V and 2 bases from J, the gap between germline ends came to 14 bases. Germline CDR1 SNHLY, CDR2 FYNNEI. The CDR3 DNA follows: TGTGCCAGCAGCGAAACATTTTTAACCAAAAACATTCAGTACTTC. It is translated as CASSETFLTKNIQYF.

This clonotype was seen a few times. The chain combines TRBV15 with TRBJ2-1; TRBD2 matches at 9 bases. V was clipped by 0 bases and J by 2 bases; unmatched bases: 8. Germline V gives CDR1 LNHNV, CDR2 YYDKDF (reference sequence). The length of the CDR3 is 18 residues. CDR3 residues: CATSRESPSGAAYNEQFF. CDR3 DNA sequence: TGTGCCACCAGCAGAGAGAGTCCTAGCGGGGCAGCCTACAATGAGCAGTTCTTC.

This chain uses TRBV30 with TRBJ2-1; 9 nucleotides agree with TRBD2. Trimming took 0 bases from V and 5 from J; bases not matched to a gene: 8. The CDR3 is 16 amino acids. CDR1 is GTSNPN and CDR2 is SVGIG in the germline V gene (reference sequence). This CDR3 is CAWSVWAGGRNNEQFF. The DNA of the CDR3 is TGTGCCTGGAGTGTCTGGGCGGGAGGGCGAAACAATGAGCAGTTCTTC. Looking up the rest from reference TRBV30 and TRBJ2-1 gives the full variable domain: SQTIHQWPATLVQPVGSPLSLECTVEGTSNPNLYWYRQAAGRGLQLLFYSVGIGQISSEVPQNLSASRPQDRQFILSSKKLLLSDSGFYLCAWSVWAGGRNNEQFFGPGTRLTVL.

This chain links TRBV2 with TRBJ1-1; perhaps TRBD1 as D (6 bases). V was pared by 5 bases and J by 11 bases, with 18 bases between. Looked up from germline, CDR1 is SNHLY and CDR2 is FYNNEI. The CDR3 loop spans 13 amino acids. The CDR3 is CASSQGGRSGAFF. The CDR3 DNA reads TGTGCCAGCAGTCAAGGGGGGCGGAGTGGGGCTTTCTTT.

The rearrangement joins TRBV10-1 to TRBJ2-3; 9 bases agree with TRBD1. Germline assignment: CDR1 WNHNN and CDR2 SYGVQD (reference sequence). The CDR3 loop spans 15 amino acids. Germline trimming cut 4 bases from V and 4 bases from J; bases unmatched to any gene: 6. CDR3 sequence: CASSGDRASPDTQYF. CDR3 sequence (DNA): TGCGCCAGCAGTGGGGACAGGGCGAGTCCAGATACGCAGTATTTT.

The rearrangement links TRBV20-1 to TRBJ2-5; D unresolved. Looked up from germline, CDR1 is DFQATT and CDR2 is SNEGSKA (reference sequence). This CDR3 is built from 12 residues. Trimming took off 2 bases at V and 4 bases at J, with 8 bases between the two ends. The CDR3 coding sequence is TGCAGTGCTAGACCCTTAGCAGAGACCCAGTACTTC. Its protein is CSARPLAETQYF.

The V and J genes are TRBV12-3 or TRBV12-4 and TRBJ2-1; tentative D call: TRBD2 (6 bases). V was pared by 5 bases and J by 5 bases, with 19 bases between. CDR3 length: 16 amino acids. In DNA form, the CDR3 reads TGTGCCAGCAGTCGACCAACCGGGACTTCTCACAATGAGCAGTTCTTC. Translation gives CASSRPTGTSHNEQFF.

In its sample, this clonotype was seen once. The V and J genes are TRBV15 and TRBJ2-3, with D hard to call. V lost 1 base and J 8 bases, leaving 13 bases between the germline ends. The CDR3 runs to 14 residues. Germline-derived CDR1 and CDR2 are LNHNV and YYDKDF (reference sequence). The CDR3 sequence is CATSRAPGLGTQYF. CDR3 nucleotide sequence: TGTGCCACCAGCAGAGCCCCAGGTTTGGGTACGCAGTATTTT.

V gene TRBV5-4 combines with J gene TRBJ1-1; a possible D gene is TRBD1 (6 bases). This CDR3 is 14 amino acids long. The V and J ends lost 4 bases and 0 bases respectively, with 10 bases between them. Per germline, CDR1 SGHNT and CDR2 YYREEE (reference sequence). Here the CDR3 reads CASSKTGLNTEAFF. DNA of the CDR3: TGTGCCAGCAGCAAAACAGGGTTGAACACTGAAGCTTTCTTT.